This entry lists 20 T cell receptor beta chains sequenced from one sample in a study of blood T cell repertoires in COVID-19. Data came from immunoSEQ multiplex PCR; TCRdb stores just in-frame clones and leaves some out. Here the sample spans about 180,000 clones, approximately 85% being singletons. The sequenced sample was PBMCs or T cells enriched from blood (not recorded which). The source is a woman under 30 who had recovered from COVID-19.

This clone was observed a few times. The chain joins TRBV6-5 to TRBJ2-5; no firm D call. Trimming removed 2 bases from V and 7 bases from J, with 8 bases in between. CDR3 length: 12 amino acids. Germline values: CDR1 MNHEY, CDR2 SVGAGI. The CDR3, as DNA: TGTGCCAGCAGTTACACATCGGGGACCCAGTACTTC. Translating it yields CASSYTSGTQYF.

The chain carries TRBV29-1 and TRBJ2-3; 7 bases line up with TRBD2. CDR3 size: 14 residues. Germline V lookup: CDR1 SQVTM, CDR2 ANQGSEA. V lost 3 bases, J lost 6 bases, and 9 bases stayed unmatched. CDR3 coding DNA: TGCAGCGTTGATAGGTCTAGCGGTGGGGATACGCAGTATTTT. It yields the protein CSVDRSSGGDTQYF.

This chain uses TRBV7-2 with TRBJ1-5; D gene unclear. Germline CDR1 reads SGHTA; CDR2 reads FQGNSA. This CDR3 has 13 residues. Deletions cut 1 base from V and 5 bases from J, with 6 bases between. CDR3 amino acids: CASSLEPDQPQHF. DNA for the CDR3: TGTGCCAGCAGCTTAGAGCCGGATCAGCCCCAGCATTTT.

CDR3 bases: TGTGCCAGCAGCCGGACAGCAACTAATGAAAAACTGTTTTTT. It codes for CASSRTATNEKLFF. The chain combines TRBV27 with TRBJ1-4, with D possibly TRBD1 on 6 matching bases. Germline V gives CDR1 MNHEY, CDR2 SMNVEV (reference sequence). The length of the CDR3 is 14 residues. Trimming left V 6 bases short and J 0 bases short, with 8 bases between.

The chain uses TRBV19 and TRBJ1-4, with TRBD1 identical over 8 bases. The CDR3 has 14 amino acids. The ends lost 7 bases at V and 6 bases at J; junction bases unmatched: 7. Germline loops: CDR1 LNHDA, CDR2 SQIVND (reference sequence). The CDR3 loop is CASTSDRVDEKLFF. For the CDR3, the DNA is TGTGCCAGTACCTCGGACAGGGTCGATGAAAAACTGTTTTTT.

This clone was seen a handful of times. V and J are TRBV7-2 and TRBJ2-7; tentatively, D is TRBD1 (6 bases). The germline CDR1 and CDR2 sequences are SGHTA and FQGNSA. Trimming stripped 5 bases from V and 6 bases from J, with 17 bases between. This CDR3 region has 14 residues. Here the CDR3 DNA reads TGTGCCAGCAGCCCCCTCCCAGGGGTGGTCGAGCAGTACTTC. This sequence encodes CASSPLPGVVEQYF.

The chain couples TRBV28 to TRBJ1-4; 8 nucleotides match TRBD1. The V and J ends lost 6 bases and 1 base, in that order; junction bases with no gene match: 4. Germline V gene data show CDR1 as MDHEN and CDR2 as SYDVKM. The CDR3 spans 15 residues. CDR3: CASRPDRGTNEKLFF. The CDR3 DNA reads TGTGCCAGCAGGCCCGACAGGGGAACTAATGAAAAACTGTTTTTT.

This chain connects TRBV11-2 to TRBJ2-7; 7 bases line up with TRBD1. The CDR3 has 15 amino acids. Looked up from germline, CDR1 is SGHAT and CDR2 is FQNNGV. The J segment lost 0 bases and the V segment lost 5 bases, leaving 7 bases of the junction unmatched. CDR3 protein: CASSTRQGFSYEQYF. CDR3 coding DNA: TGTGCCAGCAGCACCAGACAGGGCTTCTCCTACGAGCAGTACTTC. Full variable domain (remainder filled in from reference TRBV11-2 and TRBJ2-7): EAGVAQSPRYKIIEKRQSVAFWCNPISGHATLYWYQQILGQGPKLLIQFQNNGVVDDSQLPKDRFSAERLKGVDSTLKIQPAKLEDSAVYLCASSTRQGFSYEQYFGPGTRLTVT.

The J gene is TRBJ2-5, the V gene TRBV2; no definite D call. The CDR3 has 13 residues. Trimming left V 7 bases short and J 2 bases short, with 11 bases between. Germline lookup yields CDR1 SNHLY and CDR2 FYNNEI. Here the CDR3 DNA reads TGTGCCAGCACCCAGGTGTGGCAAGAGACCCAGTACTTC. Protein product: CASTQVWQETQYF.

The rearrangement links TRBV6-1 to TRBJ1-5; D possibly corresponds to TRBD1 (5 bases). This CDR3 is built from 16 residues. Germline V lookup: CDR1 MNHNS, CDR2 SASEGT. The ends were cut back, 1 base at V and 6 bases at J, with 16 bases in the middle. The CDR3 region is CASSEVGGGVGQPQHF. In nucleotides, the CDR3 is TGTGCCAGCAGTGAAGTCGGTGGGGGGGTGGGTCAGCCCCAGCATTTT.

The genes are TRBV10-3 and TRBJ1-2; the D gene is possibly TRBD1 (5 bases). Germline V gene data show CDR1 as ENHRY and CDR2 as SYGVKD. The CDR3 is made up of 14 amino acids. V shed 6 bases and J shed 1 base, with 12 bases lying between them. CDR3 residues: CAIRADSINYGYTF. CDR3 in DNA: TGTGCCATCAGGGCCGACAGCATTAACTATGGCTACACCTTC.

CDR3 DNA sequence: TGCGCCAGCAGCCAAGTGCTAGCGGGGGCGAGCTCCTACAATGAGCAGTTCTTC. Translation gives CASSQVLAGASSYNEQFF. The V call is TRBV4-1, the J call TRBJ2-1; 10 bases are a match to TRBD2. The trim removed 1 base at V and 0 bases at J, leaving 6 bases unmatched. The CDR3 runs 18 residues. Looked up from germline, CDR1 is MGHRA and CDR2 is YSYEKL.

The rearrangement joins TRBV7-9 to TRBJ2-7; 7 nucleotides agree with TRBD1. The CDR3 contains 14 residues. Germline CDR1 reads SEHNR; CDR2 reads FQNEAQ (reference sequence). With 3 bases clipped from V and 2 bases from J, the junction kept 4 bases outside the gene matches. The DNA of the CDR3 is TGTGCCAGCAGCTTCTTGACAGGGACCTACGAGCAGTACTTC. Translated: CASSFLTGTYEQYF.

The genes are TRBV5-1 and TRBJ2-1; TRBD1 agrees at 7 bases. CDR1 is SGHRS, CDR2 YFSETQ, per germline. This CDR3 region has 15 residues. V was pared by 2 bases and J by 2 bases, with 4 bases of the junction left unmatched. CDR3 region: CASSLNRGPYNEQFF. The CDR3 DNA reads TGCGCCAGCAGCTTAAACAGGGGCCCCTACAATGAGCAGTTCTTC. The full variable domain, rest sourced from reference TRBV5-1 and TRBJ2-1, is KAGVTQTPRYLIKTRGQQVTLSCSPISGHRSVSWYQQTPGQGLQFLFEYFSETQRNKGNFPGRFSGRQFSNSRSEMNVSTLELGDSALYLCASSLNRGPYNEQFFGPGTRLTVL.

J is TRBJ2-2 and V is TRBV6-5, with 7 bases identical to TRBD1. Germline V gene data show CDR1 as MNHEY and CDR2 as SVGAGI. Trimming took 7 bases from V and 0 from J; bases not matched to a gene: 2. The CDR3 has 14 residues. CDR3 amino acids: CASTTGTNTGELFF. The CDR3 DNA reads as TGTGCCAGCACGACAGGGACGAACACCGGGGAGCTGTTTTTT.

The CDR3 here is CASSQDRTANYGYTF. CDR3 DNA sequence: TGTGCCAGCAGCCAAGATCGGACAGCTAACTATGGCTACACCTTC. This chain connects TRBV14 to TRBJ1-2; the D gene is possibly TRBD1 (6 bases). The CDR3 totals 15 residues. Deletions cut 0 bases from V and 0 bases from J, with 8 bases between. Germline-derived CDR1 and CDR2 are SGHDN and FVKESK.

V is TRBV10-2 and J is TRBJ1-5, with D unresolved. V was pared by 5 bases and J by 4 bases, with 9 bases between. Per the germline V gene, CDR1 is WSHSY and CDR2 is SAAADI. CDR3 size: 13 residues. The CDR3 loop reads CASSSQANQPQHF. DNA for the CDR3: TGCGCCAGCAGTAGTCAAGCTAATCAGCCCCAGCATTTT.

The J gene is TRBJ2-2, the V gene TRBV11-2, with 8 bases fitting TRBD1. With V trimmed by 6 bases and J by 5 bases, 11 bases remained unmatched. This CDR3 is 16 amino acids long. CDR1 and CDR2 (germline): SGHAT, FQNNGV. The CDR3 spells CASRSSIWTGTGELFF. The CDR3 region has the DNA TGTGCCAGCAGATCAAGTATTTGGACAGGGACCGGGGAGCTGTTTTTT.

The chain carries TRBV10-3 and TRBJ2-3; D possibly corresponds to TRBD1 (6 bases). The CDR3 extends over 14 amino acids. V was cut by 6 bases and J by 2 bases, with 12 bases left in between. Germline CDR1 reads ENHRY; CDR2 reads SYGVKD. CDR3 loop: CAISLTGFTDTQYF. The CDR3 bases are TGTGCCATCAGCCTTACAGGGTTCACAGATACGCAGTATTTT.

J is TRBJ1-3 and V is TRBV9, with a weak D call TRBD1 (6 bases). The germline V gene encodes CDR1 SGDLS and CDR2 YYNGEE. This CDR3 region has 15 residues. V shed 4 bases and J shed 4 bases, with 15 bases lying between them. In DNA, the CDR3 is TGTGCCAGCAGCCCTCGACAGGATCCAGGAAACACCATATATTTT. It encodes CASSPRQDPGNTIYF.